The 11 T cell receptor beta chains in this list originate from one sample, sequenced in a study of blood T cell repertoires in COVID-19. Profiled with immunoSEQ multiplex PCR; TCRdb holds only in-frame clones, not every one. Of fewer than 200,000 clones in the sample, roughly 78% were seen once. The sequencing input was PBMCs or T cells enriched from blood (not recorded which). The receptors were gathered from a woman aged 70 to 79 in a cohort exposed to, infected with or recovered from COVID-19 (not recorded which).

This sequence joins TRBV27 and TRBJ2-3; D gene ambiguous. The germline V and J ends were trimmed by 4 bases and 6 bases, with 14 bases remaining between them. Germline CDR1 MNHEY, CDR2 SMNVEV (reference sequence). The CDR3 is 14 residues long. Here the CDR3 reads CASSYNSPRDTQYF. The CDR3 DNA sequence: TGTGCCAGCAGTTATAACAGTCCCCGGGATACGCAGTATTTT.

This chain uses TRBV5-1 with TRBJ2-1, with D maybe TRBD2 (6 bases). CDR1 is SGHRS, CDR2 YFSETQ, per germline. The CDR3 loop spans 14 amino acids. Trimming left V 4 bases short and J 6 bases short, with 14 bases between. CDR3 nucleotides: TGCGCCAGCAGCCCCGGGAGAAGAGGCAATGAGCAGTTCTTC. Translation gives CASSPGRRGNEQFF.

The rearrangement joins TRBV27 to TRBJ2-7; D not resolved. The CDR3 is 10 residues long. Germline V gene data show CDR1 as MNHEY and CDR2 as SMNVEV (reference sequence). V dropped 7 bases and J dropped 5 bases, with 6 bases sitting between them. Here the CDR3 reads CASTPNEQYF. The CDR3 DNA follows: TGTGCCAGCACCCCTAACGAGCAGTACTTC.

This clone was seen a single time. The chain joins TRBV29-1 to TRBJ2-2; possible D gene TRBD1, 5 bases. The CDR3 has 18 amino acids. Trimming shortened V by 4 bases and J by 2 bases, and 23 bases separated the two germline ends. The germline CDR1 and CDR2 sequences are SQVTM and ANQGSEA. CDR3 loop: CSVGRGQAYGSNTGELFF. CDR3 sequence (DNA): TGCAGCGTTGGAAGGGGCCAGGCCTATGGATCAAACACCGGGGAGCTGTTTTTT.

This chain connects TRBV27 to TRBJ2-1; D possibly corresponds to TRBD2 (6 bases). Germline V CDR1 and CDR2: MNHEY, SMNVEV (reference sequence). Trimming took off 2 bases at V and 4 bases at J, with 12 bases between the two ends. The CDR3 consists of 15 residues. The CDR3: CASSLVRGNYNEQFF. The DNA for the CDR3 is TGTGCCAGCAGTTTAGTACGGGGGAATTACAATGAGCAGTTCTTC.

Written as DNA, the CDR3 is TGTGCCAGCAGTTATCAGGGACATCCCGATTCACCCCTCCACTTT. Its translation: CASSYQGHPDSPLHF. V and J are TRBV6-5 and TRBJ1-6; TRBD1 is a possible D gene (6 bases). In germline, CDR1 is MNHEY, CDR2 SVGAGI. The length of the CDR3 is 15 residues. Trimming shortened V by 3 bases and J by 8 bases, and 14 bases separated the two germline ends.

This sequence joins TRBV6-5 and TRBJ2-1; 9 bases map to TRBD1. V gave up 6 bases and J gave up 4 bases; unmatched junction bases: 7. Germline V gene lookup returns CDR1 MNHEY and CDR2 SVGAGI. This CDR3 has 15 residues. In DNA, the CDR3 is TGTGCCAGCAGCTACGGACAGGGGACTTACAATGAGCAGTTCTTC. It codes for CASSYGQGTYNEQFF.

V and J are TRBV6-6 and TRBJ2-7; the match to TRBD2 covers 7 bases. The CDR3 runs 14 residues. From germline, CDR1 is MNHNY and CDR2 SVGAGI (reference sequence). The J segment lost 3 bases and the V segment lost 6 bases, leaving 8 bases of the junction unmatched. As DNA, the CDR3 is TGTGCCAGCAGAAGTTCGGCGGGAGTCTACGAGCAGTACTTC. Protein sequence: CASRSSAGVYEQYF.

This chain joins TRBV10-3 and TRBJ1-2, with D possibly TRBD1 on 5 matching bases. Germline V lookup: CDR1 ENHRY, CDR2 SYGVKD. The V gene lost 2 bases and the J gene lost 4 bases, with 8 bases spanning the gap. This CDR3 is built from 13 residues. CDR3 in DNA: TGTGCCATCAGTGAGGCGGGACTCTATGGCTACACCTTC. Translation gives CAISEAGLYGYTF.

This sequence joins TRBV5-4 and TRBJ2-2; 9 bases are a match to TRBD2. V shed 4 bases, J shed 0 bases, and the junction held 1 base outside the gene matches. Germline V gene data show CDR1 as SGHNT and CDR2 as YYREEE (reference sequence). The length of the CDR3 is 15 residues. CDR3 loop: CASSRTSANTGELFF. The CDR3, as DNA: TGTGCCAGCAGCCGGACTAGCGCGAACACCGGGGAGCTGTTTTTT.

V and J are TRBV24-1 and TRBJ2-7; D gene ambiguous. Germline V gives CDR1 KGHDR, CDR2 SFDVKD. The CDR3 is made up of 13 amino acids. The germline V and J ends were trimmed by 4 bases and 4 bases, with 10 bases remaining between them. The CDR3 reads CATSDDSGYEQYF. Written as DNA, the CDR3 is TGTGCCACCAGTGACGACTCTGGGTACGAGCAGTACTTC.